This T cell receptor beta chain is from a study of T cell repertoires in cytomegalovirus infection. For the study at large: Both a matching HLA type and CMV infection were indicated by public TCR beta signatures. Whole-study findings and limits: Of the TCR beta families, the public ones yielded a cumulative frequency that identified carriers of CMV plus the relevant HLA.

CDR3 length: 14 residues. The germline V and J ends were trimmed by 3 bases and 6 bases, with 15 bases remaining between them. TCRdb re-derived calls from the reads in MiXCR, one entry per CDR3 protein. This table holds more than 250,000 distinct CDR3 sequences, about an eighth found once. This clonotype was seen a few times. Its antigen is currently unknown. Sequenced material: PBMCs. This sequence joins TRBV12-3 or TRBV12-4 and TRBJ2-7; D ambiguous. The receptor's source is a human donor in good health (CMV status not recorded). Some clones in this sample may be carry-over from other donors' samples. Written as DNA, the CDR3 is TGTGCCAGCAGTTTCTCAAAAGTCCTTACCGAGCAGTACTTC. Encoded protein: CASSFSKVLTEQYF.